Each of the 6 T cell receptor beta chains below was sequenced from the same sample in a study of yellow fever vaccine responses in identical twins. A single record per CDR3 protein comes from TCRdb applying MiXCR to the RT-PCR reads. The table shows 14,000 or so distinct CDR3 sequences, with around 85% occurring only once. Sample: T cells from blood (PBMCs), unsorted or a sorted subset (not recorded which), taken before or after yellow fever vaccination (not recorded which). These receptors originate from a woman under 30 who received the yellow fever vaccine.

The V gene is TRBV10-3, the J gene TRBJ1-3, with unresolved D. Germline loops: CDR1 ENHRY, CDR2 SYGVKD. This CDR3 region has 16 residues. V lost 3 bases and J lost 1, with 13 bases in between. The CDR3 sequence is CAISDSRVISGNTIYF. The CDR3 nucleotides read TGTGCCATCAGTGACTCGAGAGTAATTTCTGGAAACACCATATATTTT.

The chain is built from TRBV11-3 and TRBJ2-3; possibly TRBD1 or TRBD2 for D (5 bases each). This CDR3 has 14 amino acids. CDR1 is SGHNT and CDR2 is YENEEA in the germline V gene. With 3 bases removed from V and 6 bases from J, the gap between germline ends came to 13 bases. CDR3 nucleotide sequence: TGTGCCAGCAGCTTGGGGGAAGCGAGGGATACGCAGTATTTT. Translated, it gives CASSLGEARDTQYF.

The chain couples TRBV18 to TRBJ2-1; 9 bases are shared with TRBD2. This CDR3 has 14 residues. The junction had 3 bases not matched to a gene; V was cut back by 4 bases and J by 5 bases. From germline, CDR1 is KGHSH and CDR2 LQKENI. CDR3 residues: CASSLAGVNNEQFF. CDR3 bases: TGTGCCAGCTCACTAGCGGGGGTAAACAATGAGCAGTTCTTC.

The CDR3 region has the DNA TGCGCCAGCAGCCGGGACTCCTACGAGCAGTACTTC. Protein product: CASSRDSYEQYF. The gene calls are TRBV5-1 and TRBJ2-7, with D possibly matching TRBD2 (5 bases). CDR1 and CDR2 from the germline V gene are SGHRS and YFSETQ. CDR3 length: 12 residues. V was shortened by 4 bases and J by 0 bases, with 5 bases between the two germline ends.

This clonotype was detected a few times. The rearrangement links TRBV2 to TRBJ1-1, with D possibly TRBD1 on 6 matching bases. The V gene's germline CDR1 is SNHLY and CDR2 FYNNEI. There are 15 residues in the CDR3. The V end was cut by 4 bases, the J end by 6 bases, with 18 bases between. The CDR3: CASSAGQLLGAEAFF. The CDR3 nucleotides read TGTGCCAGCAGTGCGGGACAACTCTTAGGGGCTGAAGCTTTCTTT.

The chain has TRBV7-6 and TRBJ2-1; 7 bases map to TRBD2. CDR1 is SGHVS, CDR2 FNYEAQ, per germline. There are 16 residues in the CDR3. The V gene end was trimmed by 4 bases and the J gene end by 2 bases; junction bases not matched to a gene: 8. This CDR3 is CASSSSSGGTYNEQFF. CDR3 DNA: TGTGCCAGCAGCTCATCTAGCGGAGGAACCTACAATGAGCAGTTCTTC.